This T cell receptor (beta chain) was retrieved from a study of CD8+ T cells in alopecia areata. Isolated RNA was reverse transcribed into cDNA used as the sequencing template. Only in-frame clones appear in the TCRdb table, and some are missing; sequencing was by immunoSEQ multiplex PCR. The sample holds 110,000 or so clones, around 55% seen once. The V and J ends lost 7 bases and 2 bases respectively, with 12 bases between them. Germline CDR1 SQVTM, CDR2 ANQGSEA. The CDR3 totals 14 residues. Sequenced sample: CD8+ T cells sorted from blood. The chain links TRBV29-1 to TRBJ1-6; possibly TRBD1 for D (6 bases). The receptor's source is a human donor in good health. For the CDR3, the DNA is TGCAGCGCTTTACAGGGAGCCTATAATTCACCCCTCCACTTT. Its translation: CSALQGAYNSPLHF.